These T cell receptor beta chains were read from a single sample in a study of a mutant IDH1 vaccine in newly diagnosed glioma. Measured with immunoSEQ multiplex PCR; TCRdb has only the in-frame clones, and not every one. The sample consists of roughly 70,000 clones, 80% to 90% of them appearing once. The specimen comprised PBMCs, sampled from a glioma patient treated with radiotherapy, temozolomide or both. The receptors shown here come from a man under 40 with glioma. Each CDR3 is given with its conserved first and last residue. Each record gives: J gene, clone size, V gene, D gene, CDR3 DNA, CDR3 protein. The D gene is left open where the match is weak. A row's size may be missing; if present it is once, few, many or a size class.

>TRBJ1-2|few|TRBV4-2|-
TGTGCCAGCAGCCAAGATGGGGAAAACTATGGCTACACCTTC
CASSQDGENYGYTF
>TRBJ2-7|-|TRBV6-5|-
TGTGCCAGCAGGGACTTCCACGAGCAGTACTTC
CASRDFHEQYF
>TRBJ1-6|-|TRBV28|-
TGTGCCAGCAGCGGGACTTGGGCCCTCCACTTT
CASSGTWALHF
>TRBJ2-7|-|TRBV7-2|TRBD1
TGTGCCAGCAGCTTGGCCGGGACAGTCAGCTCCTACGAGCAGTACTTC
CASSLAGTVSSYEQYF
>TRBJ2-4|-|TRBV19|TRBD2
TGTGCCAGTAGCCCCCGGTGGGGGGGTATTTCCAAAAACATTCAGTACTTC
CASSPRWGGISKNIQYF
>TRBJ1-6|-|TRBV11-2|-
TGTGCCAGCAGCTTAGGCAGGGCTTCACCCCTCCACTTT
CASSLGRASPLHF
>TRBJ2-1|-|TRBV6-4|TRBD1
TGTGCCAGCAGTGTGAGACAGGGCACCTACAATGAGCAGTTCTTC
CASSVRQGTYNEQFF
>TRBJ2-7|-|TRBV19|-
TGTGCCAGTAGTATGGGGCTCATCAGGCTCTACGAGCAGTACTTC
CASSMGLIRLYEQYF
>TRBJ1-4|-|TRBV11-2|-
TGTGCCAGCAGCTTAATATTCCGCCGAGGAGGGGAAAAACTGTTTTTT
CASSLIFRRGGEKLFF
>TRBJ2-2|-|TRBV5-5|-
TGTGCCAGCACCCTACACGTGTCCGGGGAGCTGTTTTTT
CASTLHVSGELFF
>TRBJ2-7|-|TRBV18|-
TGTGCCAGCTCACCTCCCCGACAGCTCTACGAGCAGTACTTC
CASSPPRQLYEQYF
>TRBJ2-3|-|TRBV6-1|TRBD2
TGTGCCAGCAGTGACGGACTAGCGGGGATCACAGATACGCAGTATTTT
CASSDGLAGITDTQYF
>TRBJ1-1|-|TRBV6-5|-
TGTGCCAGCAGGAAGGGGAACACTGAAGCTTTCTTT
CASRKGNTEAFF
>TRBJ1-5|few|TRBV30|-
TGTGCCTGGAGTGTACAGCCGAATCAGCCCCAGCATTTT
CAWSVQPNQPQHF
>TRBJ2-2|-|TRBV19|-
TGTGCCAGTAGTATGAGGAGAAGCACCGGGGAGCTGTTTTTT
CASSMRRSTGELFF
>TRBJ2-5|-|TRBV6-5|-
TGTGCCAGCAGTTACATCCTAGTTGAGACCCAGTACTTC
CASSYILVETQYF
>TRBJ2-7|-|TRBV11-2|TRBD2
TGTGCCAGCAGCTTAGGGGGAGGGGAGGACGAGCAGTACTTC
CASSLGGGEDEQYF
>TRBJ1-2|-|TRBV5-1|-
TGCGCCAGCAGCCTGTATAACTATGGCTACACCTTC
CASSLYNYGYTF
>TRBJ2-7|-|TRBV9|-
TGTGCCAGCAGCGTAGAGAGTGGTGTTAGGGCTGGCGAGCAGTACTTC
CASSVESGVRAGEQYF
>TRBJ1-1|-|TRBV29-1|-
TGCAGCGTTACCCCCGGGGTAGTACTAAACACTGAAGCTTTCTTT
CSVTPGVVLNTEAFF
>TRBJ1-5|few|TRBV18|TRBD1
TGTGCCAGCTCACCAATGGACAGGCCTCAGCCCCAGCATTTT
CASSPMDRPQPQHF
>TRBJ1-1|few|TRBV7-9|-
TGTGCCAGCAGCTTTTTTACAGGGACCCCTGAAGCTTTCTTT
CASSFFTGTPEAFF
>TRBJ2-7|-|TRBV9|TRBD1
TGTGCCAGCAGCGCCCCGGGACAGAACTACGAGCAGTACTTC
CASSAPGQNYEQYF
>TRBJ1-3|-|TRBV9|-
TGTGCCAGCAGCGCCGGATTCGGCTCTGGAAACACCATATATTTT
CASSAGFGSGNTIYF
>TRBJ1-1|-|TRBV15|TRBD1
TGTGCCACCAGCAGGGCACAGGGGAGAGAGAACACTGAAGCTTTCTTT
CATSRAQGRENTEAFF
>TRBJ2-5|-|TRBV6-5|TRBD2
TGTGCCAGCAGCCAACGGGGGGTCCAAGAGACCCAGTACTTC
CASSQRGVQETQYF
>TRBJ2-1|-|TRBV28|-
TGTGCCAGCAGTTTACTGCGTTTCAATGAGCAGTTCTTC
CASSLLRFNEQFF
>TRBJ1-5|-|TRBV28|-
TGTGCCAGCAGTTTATTCAGGAATCAGCCCCAGCATTTT
CASSLFRNQPQHF
>TRBJ1-1|-|TRBV7-9|-
TGTGCCAGCAGCTTATGGGGGGACCCCCAGGGGACTGAAGCTTTCTTT
CASSLWGDPQGTEAFF
>TRBJ2-7|-|TRBV14|-
TGTGCCAGCAGCCAAGTCCGGAGCTCCTACGAGCAGTACTTC
CASSQVRSSYEQYF
>TRBJ1-1|-|TRBV5-1|-
TGCGCCAGCAGCTTGGTGGGGGCCAGTAACACTGAAGCTTTCTTT
CASSLVGASNTEAFF
>TRBJ2-3|-|TRBV4-1|TRBD2
TGCGCCAGCAGCCAAGCTCCCCCTAGCGGGGGAGCTAGCACAGATACGCAGTATTTT
CASSQAPPSGGASTDTQYF
>TRBJ2-1|once|TRBV5-1|TRBD2
TGCGCCAGCAGCCCGGGACTAGCGGGGGGGCCCCGCTACAATGAGCAGTTCTTC
CASSPGLAGGPRYNEQFF
>TRBJ1-1|-|TRBV6-1|-
TGTGCCAGCAAAGACGGTAGTAAGCTCACTGAAGCTTTCTTT
CASKDGSKLTEAFF
>TRBJ1-1|-|TRBV7-6|-
TGTGCCAGCAGCTTAGCTTTACTGAGTGGGTTGAACACTGAAGCTTTCTTT
CASSLALLSGLNTEAFF
>TRBJ1-5|-|TRBV19|TRBD1
TGTGCCAGTAGTCTACGTTGGGTTACAGGGGGCGGTCAGCCCCAGCATTTT
CASSLRWVTGGGQPQHF
>TRBJ1-1|-|TRBV7-9|-
TGTGCCAGCCAACCCCCGTCGCGACAGATCACTGAAGCTTTCTTT
CASQPPSRQITEAFF
>TRBJ1-5|-|TRBV20-1|-
TGCAGGGGGCGGGGTATTAAATTT
CRGRGIKF
>TRBJ1-6|-|TRBV18|-
TGTGCCAGCTCACCGGGGGGCTTGACTAATTCACCCCTCCACTTT
CASSPGGLTNSPLHF
>TRBJ1-1|-|TRBV7-9|TRBD1
TGTGCCAGCAGCTTCTTTCAGGGGGTGAACACTGAAGCTTTCTTT
CASSFFQGVNTEAFF
>TRBJ1-1|-|TRBV6-6|-
TGTGCCAGCAGCACCTCTATGACGGGGAACACTGAAGCTTTCTTT
CASSTSMTGNTEAFF
>TRBJ1-2|-|TRBV2|TRBD1
TGTGCCAGCATAGAAACAGGGGTCTCTGGCTACACCTTC
CASIETGVSGYTF
>TRBJ2-3|few|TRBV9|TRBD2
TGTGCCAGCAGCGTAGCTGCTAGCGGGGCAGATACGCAGTATTTT
CASSVAASGADTQYF
>TRBJ1-5|-|TRBV6-6|-
TGTGCCAGCAGTGACAGGTCCAACCAGCCCCAGCATTTT
CASSDRSNQPQHF
>TRBJ2-3|-|TRBV18|TRBD2
TGTGCCAGCTCATCGACCGGGGGGAACACAGATACGCAGTATTTT
CASSSTGGNTDTQYF
>TRBJ2-7|once|TRBV27|-
TGTGCCAGCAGTTCGCGCAGGAACTCCTACGAGCAGTACTTC
CASSSRRNSYEQYF
>TRBJ1-5|-|TRBV7-8|-
TGTGCCAGCAGCTCCATCAGTTGGGGGAATAGCAATCAGCCCCAGCATTTT
CASSSISWGNSNQPQHF
>TRBJ2-7|once|TRBV9|-
TGTGCCAGCAGCAGAGGAGTGACAGCCTACGAGCAGTACTTC
CASSRGVTAYEQYF
>TRBJ2-7|-|TRBV11-3|-
TGTGCCAGCAGCCCTAGGGGTGGACACTACTACGAGCAGTACTTC
CASSPRGGHYYEQYF
>TRBJ2-7|-|TRBV4-1|-
TGCGCCAGCAGCCAGGGTGCCGAGCAGTACTTC
CASSQGAEQYF
>TRBJ1-2|-|TRBV5-6|-
TGTGCCAGCAGCTCCTCCTGGGGGCTAATTGATGGCTACACCTTC
CASSSSWGLIDGYTF
>TRBJ1-4|-|TRBV7-9|-
-
CASSPSVGAGSLLMFF
>TRBJ2-6|-|TRBV5-1|TRBD1
TGCGCCAGCAGCTTCAGACAGGGGCTCAGCTCTGGGGCCAACGTCCTGACTTTC
CASSFRQGLSSGANVLTF